This TCR beta chain derives from a study of cytomegalovirus exposure and HLA in healthy donors. The PCR employed 60 Vbeta primers together with 13 Jbeta primers. Sequencing was performed with immunoSEQ multiplex PCR; in TCRdb, only in-frame clones are kept and a portion is missing. The data contain some 60,000 clones, roughly four fifths of them singletons. Germline V CDR1 and CDR2: SNHLY, FYNNEI. This CDR3 contains 15 residues. J lost 4 bases, V lost 5 bases, and 7 bases had no gene match. The rearrangement uses TRBV2 and TRBJ2-1; 8 bases line up with TRBD2. The material sequenced was PBMCs. The clonotype comes from a human donor in good health. The CDR3, as DNA: TGTGCCAGCAGTTCTAACGGGAGGGCTTACAATGAGCAGTTCTTC. Protein product: CASSSNGRAYNEQFF.